The rows below give T cell receptor beta chains drawn from one sample of a study of cytomegalovirus exposure and HLA in healthy donors. Clones were read by immunoSEQ multiplex PCR, and TCRdb kept only the in-frame ones, dropping some. The sample includes some 160,000 clones, 60% to 80% of them seen just once. Sequences were obtained from PBMCs. These TCRs come from a woman in her twenties or thirties in good health and CMV-seronegative. The CDR3 runs from the conserved cysteine through the conserved F or W. The order of the fields is clone size, J gene, V gene, D gene, CDR3 protein, CDR3 DNA. D genes are given only for firm matches. Not every row has a clone size; where given, it reads once, few, many or a size class.

size: -; J: TRBJ2-4; V: TRBV5-5; D: TRBD1; CDR3: CASSLVTGPNIQYF; DNA: TGTGCCAGCAGCTTGGTGACAGGGCCAAACATTCAGTACTTC
size: -; J: TRBJ2-7; V: TRBV19; D: -; CDR3: CASNPTGSGPWEQYF; DNA: TGTGCCAGTAATCCCACAGGGAGCGGCCCTTGGGAGCAGTACTTC
size: -; J: TRBJ2-7; V: TRBV7-9; D: -; CDR3: CASREDGSSYEQYF; DNA: TGTGCCAGCAGGGAGGACGGGAGCTCCTACGAGCAGTACTTC
size: -; J: TRBJ2-2; V: TRBV5-1; D: TRBD1; CDR3: CASSLYRGQAGELFF; DNA: TGCGCCAGCAGCTTATACAGGGGGCAGGCCGGGGAGCTGTTTTTT
size: -; J: TRBJ1-4; V: TRBV18; D: -; CDR3: CASSLRQDEKLFF; DNA: TGTGCCAGCTCACTTAGACAAGACGAAAAACTGTTTTTT
size: -; J: TRBJ1-1; V: TRBV6-5; D: -; CDR3: CASSSGSSEAFF; DNA: TGTGCCAGCAGCTCGGGATCCTCTGAAGCTTTCTTT
size: -; J: TRBJ1-2; V: TRBV2; D: TRBD1; CDR3: CASSTQGARNYGYTF; DNA: TGTGCCAGCAGTACACAGGGGGCACGTAACTATGGCTACACCTTC
size: -; J: TRBJ1-2; V: TRBV7-8; D: -; CDR3: CASSLGNGGSQDGYTF; DNA: TGTGCCAGCAGCTTAGGAAACGGAGGGTCTCAGGATGGCTACACCTTC
size: -; J: TRBJ2-2; V: TRBV10-3; D: -; CDR3: CAISAGANTGELFF; DNA: TGTGCCATCTCGGCAGGGGCGAACACCGGGGAGCTGTTTTTT
size: -; J: TRBJ1-5; V: TRBV11-3; D: TRBD1; CDR3: CASSLSRGWVRGNQPQHF; DNA: TGTGCCAGCAGCTTAAGCAGGGGGTGGGTTAGGGGCAATCAGCCCCAGCATTTT
size: few; J: TRBJ2-3; V: TRBV5-1; D: -; CDR3: CASSQTVSDTQYF; DNA: TGCGCCAGCAGCCAGACAGTCTCAGATACGCAGTATTTT
size: -; J: TRBJ1-1; V: TRBV7-8; D: -; CDR3: CASSITPSNTEAFF; DNA: TGTGCCAGCAGCATCACTCCCTCGAACACTGAAGCTTTCTTT
size: -; J: TRBJ1-1; V: TRBV6-1; D: TRBD1; CDR3: CASSGLGQGTAEAFF; DNA: TGTGCCAGCAGTGGTTTGGGACAGGGTACCGCTGAAGCTTTCTTT
size: -; J: TRBJ2-2; V: TRBV6-1; D: TRBD1; CDR3: CASKTGGYTGELFF; DNA: TGTGCCAGCAAGACAGGGGGTTACACCGGGGAGCTGTTTTTT
size: few; J: TRBJ2-7; V: TRBV4-2; D: TRBD1; CDR3: CASSQDRGYEQYF; DNA: TGTGCCAGCAGCCAGGACAGGGGCTACGAGCAGTACTTC
size: -; J: TRBJ1-1; V: TRBV7-2; D: TRBD1; CDR3: CASPRQGTNTEAFF; DNA: TGTGCCAGCCCCCGACAGGGAACGAACACTGAAGCTTTCTTT
size: -; J: TRBJ1-1; V: TRBV29-1; D: -; CDR3: CSVRDTEAFF; DNA: TGCAGCGTTCGGGACACTGAAGCTTTCTTT
size: -; J: TRBJ1-2; V: TRBV18; D: TRBD1; CDR3: CASSPGQGLYGYTF; DNA: TGTGCCAGCTCGCCGGGACAGGGACTTTATGGCTACACCTTC
size: -; J: TRBJ1-3; V: TRBV4-2; D: -; CDR3: CASSPGDLRSGNTIYF; DNA: TGTGCCAGCAGCCCAGGCGACCTACGCTCTGGAAACACCATATATTTT
size: -; J: TRBJ2-7; V: TRBV5-4; D: TRBD1; CDR3: CASSLYQGASYEQYF; DNA: TGTGCCAGCAGCTTGTATCAGGGGGCGAGCTACGAGCAGTACTTC
size: -; J: TRBJ2-1; V: TRBV4-1; D: -; CDR3: CASSQDPGFDGQFF; DNA: TGCGCCAGCAGCCAAGATCCAGGATTCGACGGTCAGTTCTTC
size: few; J: TRBJ2-1; V: TRBV19; D: TRBD2; CDR3: CATSGLAGGRSAVYEQFF; DNA: TGTGCCACTTCAGGACTAGCGGGGGGGCGGTCCGCGGTATATGAGCAGTTCTTC
size: few; J: TRBJ2-2; V: TRBV7-2; D: -; CDR3: CASSFYTGELFF; DNA: TGTGCCAGCAGCTTCTACACCGGGGAGCTGTTTTTT
size: -; J: TRBJ2-2; V: TRBV7-3; D: TRBD2; CDR3: CASSLVWWPSGGQTGELFF; DNA: TGTGCCAGCAGCTTAGTCTGGTGGCCTAGCGGGGGGCAAACCGGGGAGCTGTTTTTT
size: -; J: TRBJ1-4; V: TRBV6-5; D: TRBD1; CDR3: CASSWRTGVNEKLFF; DNA: TGTGCCAGCAGTTGGCGGACAGGGGTTAATGAAAAACTGTTTTTT
size: -; J: TRBJ2-1; V: TRBV5-1; D: TRBD1; CDR3: CASSSGMDRGHNEQFF; DNA: TGCGCCAGCAGCTCAGGAATGGACAGGGGGCATAATGAGCAGTTCTTC
size: -; J: TRBJ2-1; V: TRBV11-2; D: -; CDR3: CASSAPVGGEQFF; DNA: TGTGCCAGCAGCGCCCCGGTGGGGGGTGAGCAGTTCTTC
size: -; J: TRBJ1-2; V: TRBV6-1; D: -; CDR3: CASSQGLYGYTF; DNA: TGTGCCAGCAGTCAGGGACTCTATGGCTACACCTTC
size: -; J: TRBJ2-1; V: TRBV7-2; D: -; CDR3: CASSLAPATEQFF; DNA: TGTGCCAGCAGCTTAGCTCCAGCGACGGAGCAGTTCTTC